Each of the 4 T cell receptor beta chains below was sequenced from the same sample in a study of shared clonotypes between healthy human individuals. Method: immunoSEQ multiplex PCR; TCRdb's copy keeps in-frame clones and lacks some. In the table there are some 480,000 clones, 79% of which are singletons. Source material: PBMCs. These receptors were taken from a middle-aged woman in good health. Some clones in this sample may be carry-over from other donors' samples.

The chain uses TRBV28 and TRBJ2-1; D ambiguous. The CDR3 extends over 15 amino acids. V lost 6 bases and J lost 0, with 12 bases in between. CDR1 is MDHEN and CDR2 is SYDVKM in the germline V gene. For the CDR3, the DNA is TGTGCCAGCAGATCCGCGACGTCCTCCTACAATGAGCAGTTCTTC. Amino acids: CASRSATSSYNEQFF.

V usage is TRBV11-1 and J usage is TRBJ2-5; D is tentatively TRBD1 or TRBD2 (6 bases each). Germline V gene sequence: CDR1 SGHAT, CDR2 FQDESV (reference sequence). V was clipped by 8 bases and J by 3 bases, with 22 bases between them. The CDR3 spans 16 residues. CDR3 nucleotides: TGTGCCAGCGGAGGTCCCAGGGGTGCGGGAAAAGAGACCCAGTACTTC. Translated, it gives CASGGPRGAGKETQYF.

This clone was found a few times. The chain carries TRBV30 and TRBJ2-7, with no clear D. Looked up from germline, CDR1 is GTSNPN and CDR2 is SVGIG (reference sequence). V was cut by 4 bases and J by 2 bases, with 6 bases left in between. CDR3 length: 11 residues. The CDR3 region has the DNA TGTGCCTGGATACGTCCCTACGAGCAGTACTTC. Amino acids: CAWIRPYEQYF.

This CDR3 reads CAISELTRKATGELFF. CDR3 coding DNA: TGTGCCATCAGTGAGCTGACTAGAAAGGCCACCGGGGAGCTGTTTTTT. The chain has TRBV10-3 and TRBJ2-2; D might be TRBD2 (6 bases). Trimming cost V 2 bases and J 4 bases, with 14 bases left between them. CDR1 is ENHRY, CDR2 SYGVKD, per germline. The CDR3 is made up of 16 amino acids.